These T cell receptor beta chains were read from a single sample in a study of shared clonotypes between healthy human individuals. Clones were sequenced by immunoSEQ multiplex PCR, and TCRdb holds only the in-frame ones, with some missing. Here the sample spans approximately 1,500,000 clones, 98% being singletons. Sequencing was done on a sample of naive CD4+ T cells sorted from blood. These receptors came from a man aged 30-40 years in good health. CDR3s include the opening cysteine and the closing phenylalanine or tryptophan. D genes are given only for firm matches. The size of a clone is reported for some rows only, either as once, few or many, or as a class for expanded clones.

j_call | d_call | v_call | clone_size | cdr3_nt | cdr3_aa
TRBJ2-1 | . | TRBV18 | . | TGTGCCAGCTCACTCAAGACAGGTAACCCCGGAAGGAGTGAGCAGTTCTTC | CASSLKTGNPGRSEQFF
TRBJ1-5 | . | TRBV15 | . | TGTGCCACCAGCAGAGATCCGGGGCAACAGCCCCAGCATTTT | CATSRDPGQQPQHF
TRBJ2-7 | . | TRBV10-2 | . | TGCGCCAGCTTCCGGGACTTTTTATACGAGCAGTACTTC | CASFRDFLYEQYF
TRBJ2-1 | . | TRBV4-3 | . | TGCGCCAGCAGCCAAGATCTAAGGTCACGGGAGCAGTTCTTC | CASSQDLRSREQFF
TRBJ1-1 | TRBD1 | TRBV5-6 | . | TGTGCCAGCAGCCTACAGGGGGCAATCACTGAAGCTTTCTTT | CASSLQGAITEAFF
TRBJ2-1 | . | TRBV7-9 | . | TGTGCCAGCAGCTTAAGGCCTCCGGGGAGCACCTACAATGAGCAGTTCTTC | CASSLRPPGSTYNEQFF
TRBJ1-1 | . | TRBV2 | . | TGTGCCAGCAGTGAAGGTCCCGGACGAGACACTGAAGCTTTCTTT | CASSEGPGRDTEAFF
TRBJ2-3 | . | TRBV27 | . | TGTGCCAGCAGTGTCGACTTCTGGGAGGTCACAGATACGCAGTATTTT | CASSVDFWEVTDTQYF
TRBJ2-3 | TRBD2 | TRBV7-2 | . | TGTGCCAGCAGCCCGAGACTAGCGAAACCCACAGATACGCAGTATTTT | CASSPRLAKPTDTQYF
TRBJ2-5 | . | TRBV5-1 | . | TGCGCCAGCAGCTTTAATTGGGACTACCAAGAGACCCAGTACTTC | CASSFNWDYQETQYF
TRBJ2-6 | . | TRBV7-2 | . | TGTGCCAGCGGGACGGGGGGGGCCAACGTCCTGACTTTC | CASGTGGANVLTF
TRBJ2-1 | . | TRBV29-1 | . | TGCAGCGTTGAAGGAGGTCGGTCTACACGATACAATGAGCAGTTCTTC | CSVEGGRSTRYNEQFF
TRBJ1-1 | . | TRBV6-5 | . | TGTGCCAGCAGCCCGGAACGCTGGGAGAACACTGAAGCTTTCTTT | CASSPERWENTEAFF
TRBJ1-1 | TRBD1 | TRBV28 | . | TGTGCCAGCAGTTTATACGGACAGGGGGACGGTGAAGCTTTCTTT | CASSLYGQGDGEAFF
TRBJ1-5 | . | TRBV28 | . | TGTGCCAGCAGCCGGGCCCCTTGGCAGCCCCAGCATTTT | CASSRAPWQPQHF
TRBJ2-7 | TRBD2 | TRBV7-9 | . | TGTGCCAGCAGCTTAGCAATAGCGGGTCGTGATAACGAGCAGTACTTC | CASSLAIAGRDNEQYF
TRBJ2-2 | . | TRBV19 | once | TGTGCCAGTAGTGAGGGACTGGGGTTCGCCGGGGAGCTGTTTTTT | CASSEGLGFAGELFF
TRBJ1-4 | . | TRBV5-1 | . | TGCGCCAGCAGCCAACAGGCCCCTAATGAAAAACTGTTTTTT | CASSQQAPNEKLFF
TRBJ1-3 | . | TRBV18 | . | TGTGCCAGCTCACCATCAGGGGACACGAGCTCTGGAAACACCATATATTTT | CASSPSGDTSSGNTIYF
TRBJ1-1 | . | TRBV7-9 | . | TGTGCCAGCAGCTTAGATGGTGGCACTGAAGCTTTCTTT | CASSLDGGTEAFF
TRBJ1-4 | . | TRBV7-9 | . | TGTGCCAGCAGCCTTCCCAGGGGACCGGGTGAAAAACTGTTTTTT | CASSLPRGPGEKLFF
TRBJ2-7 | TRBD2 | TRBV6-6 | once | TGTGCCAGCAGTTACTCGGGGACTAGCAGTTCCTACGAGCAGTACTTC | CASSYSGTSSSYEQYF
TRBJ2-1 | . | TRBV7-6 | . | TGTGCCAGCAGCTTAGAGCTGGGCAATGAGCAGTTCTTC | CASSLELGNEQFF
TRBJ1-3 | . | TRBV9 | . | TGTGCCAGCAGCGGAGGCCCACCGGGCGGTGGAAACACCATATATTTT | CASSGGPPGGGNTIYF
TRBJ2-7 | TRBD2 | TRBV5-5 | . | TGTGCCAGCGGGAGGGCCGTTCCCCCCTACGAGCAGTACTTC | CASGRAVPPYEQYF
TRBJ2-2 | . | TRBV27 | once | TGTGCCAGCAGCCTAGGGCGGGTGACGAACACCGGGGAGCTGTTTTTT | CASSLGRVTNTGELFF
TRBJ1-1 | . | TRBV5-5 | . | TGTGCCAGCAGCTTCGACAGAAACACTGAAGCTTTCTTT | CASSFDRNTEAFF
TRBJ2-1 | TRBD2 | TRBV2 | . | TGTGCCAGCAAACGGGGGGGGATTATAGATGAGCAGTTCTTC | CASKRGGIIDEQFF
TRBJ2-7 | . | TRBV6-1 | . | TGTGCCAGCACCCATAGGAGCTACGAGCAGTACTTC | CASTHRSYEQYF
TRBJ1-5 | . | TRBV19 | . | TGTGCCAGTAGTACCAGGACAGCTCATCAGCCCCAGCATTTT | CASSTRTAHQPQHF
TRBJ2-7 | . | TRBV23-1 | . | TGCGCCAGCAGTCAACCCACTGACACCTACGAGCAGTACTTC | CASSQPTDTYEQYF
TRBJ2-1 | TRBD2 | TRBV27 | . | TGTGCCAGCAGTAGAGCGGGAGTCGCGCAGTTCTTC | CASSRAGVAQFF
TRBJ2-2 | TRBD1 | TRBV2 | . | TGTGCCAGCAGTGTCGGACAGGGGGCGTGGACCGGGGAGCTGTTTTTT | CASSVGQGAWTGELFF
TRBJ1-5 | . | TRBV7-8 | once | TGTGCCAGCAGCTTAGGTGGTAGTCAGCCCCAGCATTTT | CASSLGGSQPQHF
TRBJ2-3 | . | TRBV2 | . | TGTGCCAGCAGGGAACAGGGCGTAGATACGCAGTATTTT | CASREQGVDTQYF
TRBJ2-3 | . | TRBV6-4 | . | TGTGCCAGCAGTGAGGGAGGATACCGCACAGATACGCAGTATTTT | CASSEGGYRTDTQYF
TRBJ1-5 | . | TRBV5-8 | . | TGTGCCAGCAGCTTCTTGGCGGGGGGCAATCAGCCCCAGCATTTT | CASSFLAGGNQPQHF
TRBJ2-1 | . | TRBV4-3 | . | TGCGCCAGCAGCCAAGACCCCACATACAATGAGCAGTTCTTC | CASSQDPTYNEQFF
TRBJ2-7 | TRBD2 | TRBV15 | . | TGTGCCACCAGCAGAGACCTAGCGGGAGCGGGTAGCGAGCAGTACTTC | CATSRDLAGAGSEQYF
TRBJ2-7 | . | TRBV28 | . | TGTGCCAGCAGTTTTTCGGGGGCCCCCTACGAGCAGTACTTC | CASSFSGAPYEQYF
TRBJ2-2 | TRBD2 | TRBV15 | once | TGTGCCACCGGAACTAGCGGATGGAACACCGGGGAGCTGTTTTTT | CATGTSGWNTGELFF
TRBJ2-5 | TRBD2 | TRBV5-6 | . | TGTGCCAGCAGCTCGATGCGGGGGGAGACCCAGTACTTC | CASSSMRGETQYF
TRBJ1-5 | . | TRBV28 | . | TGTGCCAGCAGTGCCGCGGACACCGGGGGGTATCAGCCCCAGCATTTT | CASSAADTGGYQPQHF
TRBJ2-1 | TRBD2 | TRBV10-2 | once | TGCGCCAGCAGTCCAACTAGCGGGATATTCAATGAGCAGTTCTTC | CASSPTSGIFNEQFF
TRBJ2-6 | . | TRBV29-1 | . | TGCAGCGTTGCAGAAGGGGCTTCTGGGGCCAACGTCCTGACTTTC | CSVAEGASGANVLTF